A single sample is the source of the 3 T cell receptor beta chains below, sequenced in a study of shared clonotypes between healthy human individuals. Some clones are missing from TCRdb's copy, which holds only in-frame ones; the method was immunoSEQ multiplex PCR. The repertoire holds a few hundred thousand clones, with over 75% as singletons. The sequencing sample was made of memory CD8+ T cells sorted from blood. As to subset: CD45RO+ cells pooled with CCR7-negative TemRA cells. The receptor set was obtained from a man between 18 and 35 years old in good health.

The chain joins TRBV10-2 to TRBJ2-4; perhaps TRBD1 as D (5 bases). V was clipped by 3 bases and J by 7 bases, with 10 bases between them. Germline V CDR1 and CDR2: WSHSY, SAAADI. This CDR3 has 13 amino acids. The chain's CDR3 is CASSDDSVNIQYF. The DNA for the CDR3 is TGCGCCAGCAGTGACGACAGCGTGAACATTCAGTACTTC.

The chain recombines TRBV27 with TRBJ1-1; D ambiguous. In germline, CDR1 is MNHEY, CDR2 SMNVEV (reference sequence). With 5 bases removed from V and 2 bases from J, the gap between germline ends came to 18 bases. The CDR3 is made up of 16 amino acids. The CDR3 is CASSPSVGQYNTEAFF. CDR3 DNA: TGTGCCAGCAGTCCATCGGTCGGGCAGTACAACACTGAAGCTTTCTTT.

This clone appeared a single time. The V call is TRBV7-9, the J call TRBJ2-7; D is unresolved. There are 13 residues in the CDR3. Trimming took 5 bases from V and 1 from J, leaving 9 bases between them. Germline-derived CDR1 and CDR2 are SEHNR and FQNEAQ (reference sequence). CDR3 in DNA: TGTGCCAGCAGCACACCGTTGTCCTACGAGCAGTACTTC. Protein product: CASSTPLSYEQYF.